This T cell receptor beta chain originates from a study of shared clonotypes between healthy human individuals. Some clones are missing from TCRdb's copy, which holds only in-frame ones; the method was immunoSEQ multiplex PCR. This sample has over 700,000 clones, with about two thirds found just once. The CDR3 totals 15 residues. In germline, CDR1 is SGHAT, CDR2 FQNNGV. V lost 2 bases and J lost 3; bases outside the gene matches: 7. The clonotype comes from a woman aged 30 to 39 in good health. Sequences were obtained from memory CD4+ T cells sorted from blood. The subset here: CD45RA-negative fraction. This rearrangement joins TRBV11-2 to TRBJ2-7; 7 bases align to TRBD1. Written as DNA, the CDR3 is TGTGCCAGCAGCTTACAGGGGGAAAAGGGCTACGAGCAGTACTTC. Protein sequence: CASSLQGEKGYEQYF.